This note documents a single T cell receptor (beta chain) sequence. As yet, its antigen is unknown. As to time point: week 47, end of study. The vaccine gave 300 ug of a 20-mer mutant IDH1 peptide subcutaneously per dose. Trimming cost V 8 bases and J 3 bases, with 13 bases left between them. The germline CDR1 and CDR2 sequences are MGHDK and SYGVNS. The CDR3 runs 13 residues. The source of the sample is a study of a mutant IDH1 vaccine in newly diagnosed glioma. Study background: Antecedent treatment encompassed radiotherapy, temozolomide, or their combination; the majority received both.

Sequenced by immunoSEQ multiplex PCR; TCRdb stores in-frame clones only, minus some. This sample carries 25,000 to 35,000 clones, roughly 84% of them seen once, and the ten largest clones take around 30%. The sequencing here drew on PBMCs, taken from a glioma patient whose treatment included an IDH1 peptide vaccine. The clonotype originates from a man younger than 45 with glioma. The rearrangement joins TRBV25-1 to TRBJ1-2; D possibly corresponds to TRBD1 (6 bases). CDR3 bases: TGTGCCAGCTCCCGGGGGCGCGACTATGGCTACACCTTC. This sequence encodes CASSRGRDYGYTF.